Here is one T cell receptor beta chain with its context. This specimen comes from a study of blood T cell repertoires in COVID-19. The method was immunoSEQ multiplex PCR; TCRdb's version includes in-frame clones alone and lacks a portion of them. The table lists roughly 330,000 clones, around nine tenths of them singletons. V lost 6 bases, J lost 7 bases, and 6 bases stayed unmatched. The CDR3 loop spans 14 amino acids. The germline V gene encodes CDR1 MNHEY and CDR2 SVGEGT. The sequence derives from a woman in her forties or fifties with active or convalescent COVID-19. Sequencing was performed on peripheral blood. The chain joins TRBV6-2 or TRBV6-3 to TRBJ1-6; 7 bases fit TRBD1. The CDR3 DNA reads as TGTGCCAGCAGCGGGGACAGTGTAAATTCACCCCTCCACTTT. It codes for CASSGDSVNSPLHF.